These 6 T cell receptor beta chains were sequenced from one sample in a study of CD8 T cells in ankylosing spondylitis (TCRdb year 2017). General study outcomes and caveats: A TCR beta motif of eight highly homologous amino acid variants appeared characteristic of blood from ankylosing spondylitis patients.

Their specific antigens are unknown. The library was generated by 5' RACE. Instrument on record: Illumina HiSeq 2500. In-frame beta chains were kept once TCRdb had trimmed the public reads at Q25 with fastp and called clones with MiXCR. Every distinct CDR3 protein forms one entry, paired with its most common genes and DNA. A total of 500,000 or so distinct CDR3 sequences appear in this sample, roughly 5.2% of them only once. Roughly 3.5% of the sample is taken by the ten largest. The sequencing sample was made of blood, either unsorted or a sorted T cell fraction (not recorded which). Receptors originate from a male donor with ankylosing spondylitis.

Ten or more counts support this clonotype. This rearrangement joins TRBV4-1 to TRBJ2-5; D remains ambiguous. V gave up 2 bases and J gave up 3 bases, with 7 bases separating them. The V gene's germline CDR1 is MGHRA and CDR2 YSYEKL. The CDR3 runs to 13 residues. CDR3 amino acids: CASSQWGKETQYF. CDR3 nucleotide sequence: TGCGCCAGCAGCCAATGGGGTAAAGAGACCCAGTACTTC.

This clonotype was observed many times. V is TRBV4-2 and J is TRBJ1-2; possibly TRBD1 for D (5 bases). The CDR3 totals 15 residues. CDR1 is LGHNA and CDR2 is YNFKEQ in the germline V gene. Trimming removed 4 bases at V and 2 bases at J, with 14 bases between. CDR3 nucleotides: TGTGCCAGCAGCCCAGGGAGTTATAAGAACTATGGCTACACCTTC. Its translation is CASSPGSYKNYGYTF.

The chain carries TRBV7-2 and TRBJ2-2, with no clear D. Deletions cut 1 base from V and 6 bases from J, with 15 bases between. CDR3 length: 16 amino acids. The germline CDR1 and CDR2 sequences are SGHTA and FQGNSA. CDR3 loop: CASSLVRQAGAGELFF. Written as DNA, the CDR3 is TGTGCCAGCAGCTTAGTTCGGCAGGCTGGTGCCGGGGAGCTGTTTTTT.

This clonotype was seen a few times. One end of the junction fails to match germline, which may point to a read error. CDR3 region: CCARVHDASSYNSPLHF. The DNA of the CDR3 is TGCTGTGCTAGAGTTCACGACGCAAGCTCCTATAATTCACCCCTCCACTTT. The V gene is TRBV20-1, the J gene TRBJ1-6; no clear D gene. This CDR3 is built from 17 residues. CDR1 is DFQATT and CDR2 is SNEGSKA in the germline V gene (reference sequence).

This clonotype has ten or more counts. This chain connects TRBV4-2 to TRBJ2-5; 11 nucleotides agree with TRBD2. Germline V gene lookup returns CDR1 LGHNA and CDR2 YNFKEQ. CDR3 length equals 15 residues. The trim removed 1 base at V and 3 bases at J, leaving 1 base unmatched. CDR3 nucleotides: TGTGCCAGCAGCCAAGCGACTAGCGGGAAAGAGACCCAGTACTTC. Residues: CASSQATSGKETQYF.

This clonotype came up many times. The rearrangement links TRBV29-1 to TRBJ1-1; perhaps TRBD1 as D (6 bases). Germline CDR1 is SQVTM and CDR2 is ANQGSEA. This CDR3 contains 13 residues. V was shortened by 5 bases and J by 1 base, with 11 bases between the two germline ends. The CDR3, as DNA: TGCAGCGTTAACGGGGGGGCGAACACTGAAGCTTTCTTT. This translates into CSVNGGANTEAFF.